Following are 9 T cell receptor beta chains from one sample sequenced in a study of CD4 T cell repertoires in COVID-19. Some clones are missing from TCRdb's copy, which holds only in-frame ones; the method was immunoSEQ multiplex PCR. The table has 60,000 to 90,000 clones, under 90% seen once; the top ten hold roughly 0.6%. The material was CD4+ T cells from peripheral blood, obtained after recovery from COVID-19. These receptors all come from a human donor who had COVID-19.

This clone was observed a handful of times. The chain carries TRBV28 and TRBJ1-6; D is unresolved. Trimming shortened V by 6 bases and J by 5 bases, and 14 bases separated the two germline ends. CDR3 length equals 15 residues. The germline gives CDR1 MDHEN, CDR2 SYDVKM. This CDR3 is CASRVPGSNNSPLHF. CDR3 sequence (DNA): TGTGCCAGCAGGGTTCCGGGATCCAATAATTCACCCCTCCACTTT.

The sample holds one count of this clone. V and J are TRBV28 and TRBJ1-5; TRBD1 might be the D (6 bases). This CDR3 contains 18 residues. V gave up 9 bases and J gave up 3 bases, with 27 bases separating them. Germline CDR1 reads MDHEN; CDR2 reads SYDVKM. CDR3 in DNA: TGTGCCAGTATTACACAGGGTTTGGTTTTGTTAAACAATCAGCCCCAGCATTTT. It is translated as CASITQGLVLLNNQPQHF.

The V call is TRBV25-1, the J call TRBJ1-6, with 8 bases aligning to TRBD1. The CDR3 sequence is 15 residues long. With 6 bases clipped from V and 7 bases from J, the junction kept 8 bases outside the gene matches. The germline V gene encodes CDR1 MGHDK and CDR2 SYGVNS. CDR3 in amino acids: CASRVDRDGNSPLHF. The DNA for the CDR3 is TGTGCCAGCAGAGTGGACAGGGATGGAAATTCACCCCTCCACTTT.

This chain links TRBV6-5 with TRBJ1-2; a possible D gene is TRBD1 (6 bases). V shed 6 bases and J shed 7 bases, with 9 bases lying between them. Germline values: CDR1 MNHEY, CDR2 SVGAGI. The CDR3 contains 11 residues. CDR3 protein: CASRDSGGYTF. The CDR3 DNA reads TGTGCCAGCAGGGACAGCGGTGGCTACACCTTC.

The rearrangement joins TRBV6-5 to TRBJ2-3; D remains unclear. Trimming pared 6 bases from V and 4 bases from J, leaving 17 bases between. CDR1 MNHEY and CDR2 SVGAGI come from the germline V gene. This CDR3 region has 15 residues. CDR3 nucleotide sequence: TGTGCCAGCAGCCTACCACCCTCCTCTCCAGATACGCAGTATTTT. It yields the protein CASSLPPSSPDTQYF.

This chain uses TRBV20-1 with TRBJ1-4; D gene uncertain. Germline V gene data show CDR1 as DFQATT and CDR2 as SNEGSKA (reference sequence). The CDR3 consists of 11 residues. The ends were cut back, 3 bases at V and 8 bases at J, with 7 bases in the middle. The chain's CDR3 is CSASGLEKLFF. In nucleotides, the CDR3 is TGCAGTGCTAGTGGGTTAGAAAAACTGTTTTTT.

Of note for this clone: Other nucleotide sequences from this sample produce the same CDR3. This rearrangement joins TRBV6-5 to TRBJ1-2, with 7 bases identical to TRBD1. CDR3 size: 12 residues. Trimming at V came to 5 bases and at J to 5 bases, leaving 2 bases not matched to a gene. Germline CDR1 MNHEY, CDR2 SVGAGI. This CDR3 is CASSPTGYGYTF. The CDR3 DNA reads TGTGCCAGCAGTCCGACAGGGTATGGCTACACCTTC.

This clone was observed once. This sequence joins TRBV2 and TRBJ1-5; D may be TRBD1 (5 bases). Germline CDR1 SNHLY, CDR2 FYNNEI. V was cut by 5 bases and J by 7 bases, with 15 bases left in between. This CDR3 is 14 amino acids long. The CDR3 spells CASSRAGRRQPQHF. The DNA of the CDR3 is TGTGCCAGCAGTCGCGCGGGACGTAGGCAGCCCCAGCATTTT.

V is TRBV21-1 and J is TRBJ2-7; TRBD2 is the table's D call, not checked against the DNA. TRBV21-1 represents a pseudogene. The CDR3 is 15 residues long. DNA for the CDR3: TGTGCCAGCAAGCAGACTACTTACTTTGCCTACGAGCAGTACTTC. Protein sequence: CASKQTTYFAYEQYF.